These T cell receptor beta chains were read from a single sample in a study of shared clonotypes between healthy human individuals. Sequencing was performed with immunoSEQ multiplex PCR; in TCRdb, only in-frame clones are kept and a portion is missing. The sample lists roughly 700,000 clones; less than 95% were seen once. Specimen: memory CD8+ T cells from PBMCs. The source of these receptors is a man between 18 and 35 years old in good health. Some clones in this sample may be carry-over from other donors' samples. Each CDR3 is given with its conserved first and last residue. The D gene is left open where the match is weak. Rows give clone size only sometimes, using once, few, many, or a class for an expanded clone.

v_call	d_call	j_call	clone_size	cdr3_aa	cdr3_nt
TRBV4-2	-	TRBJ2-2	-	CASSQEAPRDTGELFF	TGTGCCAGCAGCCAAGAGGCTCCCCGAGACACCGGGGAGCTGTTTTTT
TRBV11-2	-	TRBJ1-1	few	CASSLYVDTEAFF	TGTGCCAGCAGCTTATATGTGGACACTGAAGCTTTCTTT
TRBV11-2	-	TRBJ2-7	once	CASSSRGGPGYEQYF	TGTGCCAGCAGCTCGCGAGGGGGACCCGGCTACGAGCAGTACTTC
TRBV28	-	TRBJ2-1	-	CASSPGYNEQFF	TGTGCCAGCAGTCCGGGATACAATGAGCAGTTCTTC
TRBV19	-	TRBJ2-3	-	CASSMAGFTDTQYF	TGTGCCAGTAGTATGGCAGGTTTCACAGATACGCAGTATTTT
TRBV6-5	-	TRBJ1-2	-	CASRSGQTNYGYTF	TGTGCCAGCAGGTCCGGACAGACAAACTATGGCTACACCTTC
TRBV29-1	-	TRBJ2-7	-	CSAADSSYEQYF	TGCAGCGCGGCGGACAGCTCCTACGAGCAGTACTTC
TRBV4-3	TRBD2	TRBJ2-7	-	CASSQGLAGDFEQYF	TGCGCCAGCAGCCAAGGACTAGCGGGAGATTTCGAGCAGTACTTC
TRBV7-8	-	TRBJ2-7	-	CASSLDLVSSYEQYF	TGTGCCAGCAGCTTAGATCTGGTCAGCTCCTACGAGCAGTACTTC
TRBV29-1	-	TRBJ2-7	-	CSVGSGEHYEQYF	TGCAGCGTTGGGTCAGGGGAGCACTACGAGCAGTACTTC
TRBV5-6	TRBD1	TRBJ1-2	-	CASSLVGTQGAVGYTF	TGTGCCAGCAGCTTGGTAGGGACCCAGGGGGCGGTTGGCTACACCTTC
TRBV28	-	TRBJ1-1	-	CASSPRGRTEAFF	TGTGCCAGCAGTCCCAGGGGACGCACTGAAGCTTTCTTT
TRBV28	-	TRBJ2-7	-	CASLGRTWLEQYF	TGTGCCAGTTTAGGGAGAACTTGGCTCGAGCAGTACTTC
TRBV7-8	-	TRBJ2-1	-	CASSYSPEGGDNEQFF	TGTGCCAGCAGCTATAGTCCGGAGGGGGGGGACAATGAGCAGTTCTTC
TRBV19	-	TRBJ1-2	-	CASSFRANGYTF	TGTGCCAGTAGTTTCAGAGCGAATGGCTACACCTTC
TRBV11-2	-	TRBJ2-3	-	CASSFIKRSTFGGTDTQYF	TGTGCCAGCAGCTTTATTAAGCGGTCCACCTTCGGGGGCACAGATACGCAGTATTTT
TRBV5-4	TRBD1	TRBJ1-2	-	CASSFPMTGTNYGYTF	TGTGCCAGCAGCTTCCCCATGACAGGGACAAACTATGGCTACACCTTC
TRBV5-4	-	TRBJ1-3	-	CASSLGRAPGNTIYF	TGTGCCAGCAGCTTGGGGCGGGCTCCTGGAAACACCATATATTTT
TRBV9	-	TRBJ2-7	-	CASSVGGTSHEQYF	TGTGCCAGCAGCGTAGGCGGGACCTCCCACGAGCAGTACTTC
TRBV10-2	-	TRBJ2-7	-	CASSEDLLYEQYF	TGCGCCAGCAGTGAGGACCTTCTCTACGAGCAGTACTTC
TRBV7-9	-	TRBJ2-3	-	CASSHPGGGLGTDTQYF	TGTGCCAGCAGCCACCCGGGAGGGGGCCTTGGCACAGATACGCAGTATTTT
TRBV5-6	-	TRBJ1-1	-	CASSLGRRTTEAFF	TGTGCCAGCAGCTTGGGACGGAGGACCACTGAAGCTTTCTTT
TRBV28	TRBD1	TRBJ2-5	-	CASSHALGQVSETQYF	TGTGCCAGCAGTCACGCGCTCGGACAGGTCTCTGAGACCCAGTACTTC
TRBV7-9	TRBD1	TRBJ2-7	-	CASSLPQTGEGSYEQYF	TGTGCCAGCAGCTTACCCCAGACAGGGGAAGGCTCCTACGAGCAGTACTTC
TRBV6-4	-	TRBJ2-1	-	CASSDGGRSYNEQFF	TGTGCCAGCAGTGATGGGGGAAGGTCCTACAATGAGCAGTTCTTC
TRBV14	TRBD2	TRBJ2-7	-	CASSLGLAGAGEQYF	TGTGCCAGCAGCCTCGGACTAGCGGGAGCTGGCGAGCAGTACTTC
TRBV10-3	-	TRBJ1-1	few	CAISESWQGNTEAFF	TGTGCCATCAGTGAGTCGTGGCAGGGGAACACTGAAGCTTTCTTT
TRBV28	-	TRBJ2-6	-	CASSAGSGANVLTF	TGTGCCAGCAGTGCTGGGTCTGGGGCCAACGTCCTGACTTTC
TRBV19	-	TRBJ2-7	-	CASSINLRAYEQYF	TGTGCCAGTAGTATCAACCTCAGGGCCTACGAGCAGTACTTC
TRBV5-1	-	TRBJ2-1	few	CASSLSNEQFF	TGCGCCAGCAGCTTGAGCAATGAGCAGTTCTTC
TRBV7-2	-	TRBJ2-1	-	CASSAPLFSSDEQFF	TGTGCCAGCAGTGCTCCCCTATTTTCCAGCGATGAGCAGTTCTTC
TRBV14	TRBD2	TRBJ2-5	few	CASSQRTSGRETQYF	TGTGCCAGCAGCCAAAGGACTAGCGGGAGAGAGACCCAGTACTTC
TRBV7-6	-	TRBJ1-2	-	CASSPRGLSGTATNYGYTF	TGTGCCAGCAGCCCGAGGGGGTTGTCTGGAACAGCAACTAACTATGGCTACACCTTC
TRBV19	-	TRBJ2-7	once	CASSIRGSWYEQYF	TGTGCCAGTAGTATCAGGGGCTCTTGGTACGAGCAGTACTTC
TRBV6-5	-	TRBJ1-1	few	CASSYSKAAEAFF	TGTGCCAGCAGTTACTCGAAGGCAGCGGAAGCTTTCTTT
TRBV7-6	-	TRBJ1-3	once	CASSLGSISGNTIYF	TGTGCCAGCAGCTTGGGCAGTATCTCTGGAAACACCATATATTTT
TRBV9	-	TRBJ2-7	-	CASSPGARYEQYF	TGTGCCAGCAGCCCGGGGGCCCGATACGAGCAGTACTTC
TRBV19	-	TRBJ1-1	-	CASSISTAGTEAFF	TGTGCCAGTAGTATTTCGACAGCTGGCACTGAAGCTTTCTTT
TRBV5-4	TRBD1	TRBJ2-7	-	CASSGGQGASYEQYF	TGTGCCAGCAGCGGGGGACAGGGGGCTTCCTACGAGCAGTACTTC
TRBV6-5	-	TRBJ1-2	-	CASSYWSGFNYGYTF	TGTGCCAGCAGTTACTGGTCGGGATTTAACTATGGCTACACCTTC
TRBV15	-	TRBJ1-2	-	CATSRVGGLYGYTF	TGTGCCACCAGCAGAGTGGGCGGTCTCTATGGCTACACCTTC
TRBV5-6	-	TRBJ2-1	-	CASSFFSREQFF	TGTGCCAGCAGCTTTTTCTCCAGGGAGCAGTTCTTC
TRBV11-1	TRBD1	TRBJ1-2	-	CASSRGRGTSYTF	TGTGCCAGCAGCCGAGGCAGGGGGACGAGCTACACCTTC
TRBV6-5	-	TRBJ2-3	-	CASSGTGSSTDTQYF	TGTGCCAGCAGTGGTACAGGGTCTAGCACAGATACGCAGTATTTT
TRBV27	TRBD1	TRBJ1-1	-	CASSLSQGGTEAFF	TGTGCCAGCAGTTTATCGCAGGGGGGAACTGAAGCTTTCTTT
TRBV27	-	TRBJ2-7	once	CAPTYKDTIYEQYF	TGTGCCCCCACCTATAAGGACACCATCTACGAGCAGTACTTC
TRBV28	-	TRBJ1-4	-	CASSQNSATNEKLFF	TGTGCCAGCAGTCAGAACAGTGCAACTAATGAAAAACTGTTTTTT
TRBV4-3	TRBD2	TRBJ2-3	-	CASSPTSGHGDTQYF	TGCGCCAGCAGCCCGACTAGCGGGCACGGGGATACGCAGTATTTT
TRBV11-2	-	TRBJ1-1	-	CASSSPRQGGPEAFF	TGTGCCAGCAGCTCCCCCAGGCAGGGCGGTCCAGAAGCTTTCTTT
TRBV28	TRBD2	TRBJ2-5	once	CASSIRPGLAEGTQYF	TGTGCCAGCAGTATACGACCGGGACTAGCGGAGGGGACCCAGTACTTC
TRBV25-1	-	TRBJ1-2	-	CASSVGGGIGYTF	TGTGCCAGCAGTGTAGGGGGAGGGATCGGCTACACCTTC
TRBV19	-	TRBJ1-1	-	CASRPTIHTEAFF	TGTGCCAGTAGGCCTACGATACACACTGAAGCTTTCTTT
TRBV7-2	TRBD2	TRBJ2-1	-	CASSLGLAGNNEQFF	TGTGCCAGCAGCCTGGGGCTAGCGGGCAACAATGAGCAGTTCTTC
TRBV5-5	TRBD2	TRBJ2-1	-	CASSLVPRLANHGNEQFF	TGTGCCAGCAGCTTGGTGCCCCGACTAGCGAATCATGGCAATGAGCAGTTCTTC
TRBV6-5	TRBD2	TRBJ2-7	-	CASSYAVDSGSYEQYF	TGTGCCAGCAGTTACGCCGTTGATAGCGGGAGTTACGAGCAGTACTTC
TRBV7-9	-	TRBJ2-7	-	CASSLESGHKSSYEQYF	TGTGCCAGCAGCTTAGAGTCTGGACACAAAAGCTCCTACGAGCAGTACTTC
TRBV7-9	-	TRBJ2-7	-	CASSLGAYEQYF	TGTGCCAGCAGCTTGGGGGCCTACGAGCAGTACTTC